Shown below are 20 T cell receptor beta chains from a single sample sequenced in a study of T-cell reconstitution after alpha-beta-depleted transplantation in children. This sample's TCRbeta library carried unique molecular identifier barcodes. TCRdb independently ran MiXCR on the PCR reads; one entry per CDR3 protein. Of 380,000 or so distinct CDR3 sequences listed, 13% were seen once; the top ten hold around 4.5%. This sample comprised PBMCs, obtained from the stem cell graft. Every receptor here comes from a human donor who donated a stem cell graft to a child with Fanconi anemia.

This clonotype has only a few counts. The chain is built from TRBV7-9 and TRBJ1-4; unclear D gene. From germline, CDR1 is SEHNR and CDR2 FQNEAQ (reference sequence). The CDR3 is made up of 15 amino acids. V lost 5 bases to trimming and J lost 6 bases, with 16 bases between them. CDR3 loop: CASSLDPGKDEKLFF. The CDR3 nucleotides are TGTGCCAGCAGCCTAGATCCCGGGAAAGATGAAAAACTGTTTTTT.

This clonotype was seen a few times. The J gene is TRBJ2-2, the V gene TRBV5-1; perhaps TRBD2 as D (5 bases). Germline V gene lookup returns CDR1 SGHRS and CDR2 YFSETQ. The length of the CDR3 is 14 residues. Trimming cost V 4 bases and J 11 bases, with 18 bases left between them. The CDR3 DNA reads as TGCGCCAGCAGCCGGAACGGGAACACCCAAGAGCTGTTTTTT. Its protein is CASSRNGNTQELFF.

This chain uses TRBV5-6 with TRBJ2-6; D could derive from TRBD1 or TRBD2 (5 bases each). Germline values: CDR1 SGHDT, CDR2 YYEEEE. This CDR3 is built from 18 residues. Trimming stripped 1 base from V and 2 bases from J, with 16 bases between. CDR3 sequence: CASSLRSDSGTGANVLTF. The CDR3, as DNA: TGTGCCAGCAGCTTGCGTTCCGACAGCGGAACTGGGGCCAACGTCCTGACTTTC. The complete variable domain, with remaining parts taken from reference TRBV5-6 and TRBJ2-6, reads DAGVTQSPTHLIKTRGQQVTLRCSPKSGHDTVSWYQQALGQGPQFIFQYYEEEERQRGNFPDRFSGHQFPNYSSELNVNALLLGDSALYLCASSLRSDSGTGANVLTFGAGSRLTVL.

The CDR3 DNA is TGTGCCAGCAGTGTGGATTCACCAGGATCTTCACCCCTCCACTTT. The encoded protein is CASSVDSPGSSPLHF. The V and J genes are TRBV6-1 and TRBJ1-6; the D is unclear. V was cut by 4 bases and J by 9 bases, with 16 bases left in between. Per germline, CDR1 MNHNS and CDR2 SASEGT. CDR3 length: 15 amino acids.

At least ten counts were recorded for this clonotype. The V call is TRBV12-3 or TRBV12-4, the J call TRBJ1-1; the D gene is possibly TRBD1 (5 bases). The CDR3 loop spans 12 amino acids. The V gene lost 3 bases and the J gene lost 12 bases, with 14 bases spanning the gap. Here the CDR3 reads CASSFGHTGTFF. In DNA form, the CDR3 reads TGTGCCAGCAGTTTTGGACACACCGGAACTTTCTTT.

In DNA form, the CDR3 reads TGTGCCAGCAGTTCCCCGGGACAGTATGCAGATACGCAGTATTTT. Translated: CASSSPGQYADTQYF. The rearrangement links TRBV12-3 or TRBV12-4 to TRBJ2-3, with 7 bases aligning to TRBD1. The CDR3 runs to 15 residues. V was clipped by 4 bases and J by 4 bases; unmatched bases: 8.

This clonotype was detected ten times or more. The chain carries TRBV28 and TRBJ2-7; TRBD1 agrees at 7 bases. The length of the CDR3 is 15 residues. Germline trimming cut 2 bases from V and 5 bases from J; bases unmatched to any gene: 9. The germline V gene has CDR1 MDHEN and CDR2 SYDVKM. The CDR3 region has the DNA TGTGCCAGCAGTTTAAACCAGGGGGTTTCGAACGAGCAGTACGTC. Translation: CASSLNQGVSNEQYV.

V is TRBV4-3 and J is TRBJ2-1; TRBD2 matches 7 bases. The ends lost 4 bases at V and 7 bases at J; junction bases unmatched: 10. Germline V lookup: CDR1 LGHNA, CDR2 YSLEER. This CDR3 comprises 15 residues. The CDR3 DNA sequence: TGCGCCAGCAGCCCCCAGACCCTGGGGGGGAATGAGCAGTTCTTC. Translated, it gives CASSPQTLGGNEQFF.

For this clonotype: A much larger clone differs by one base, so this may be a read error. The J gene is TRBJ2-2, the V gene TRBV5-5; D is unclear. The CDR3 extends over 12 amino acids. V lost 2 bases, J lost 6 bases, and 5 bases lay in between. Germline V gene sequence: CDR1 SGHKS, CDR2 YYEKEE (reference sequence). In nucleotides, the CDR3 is TGTGCCAGCAGCTTCAGCCCCGGGGAGCTGTTTTTT. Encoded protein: CASSFSPGELFF.

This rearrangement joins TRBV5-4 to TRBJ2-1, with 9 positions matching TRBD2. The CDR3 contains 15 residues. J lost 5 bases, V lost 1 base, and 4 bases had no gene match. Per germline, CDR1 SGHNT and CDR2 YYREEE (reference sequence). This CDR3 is CASSLRAGGHNEQFF. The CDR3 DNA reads TGTGCCAGCAGCTTGAGGGCGGGGGGGCACAATGAGCAGTTCTTC. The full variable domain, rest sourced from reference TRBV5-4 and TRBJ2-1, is ETGVTQSPTHLIKTRGQQVTLRCSSQSGHNTVSWYQQALGQGPQFIFQYYREEENGRGNFPPRFSGLQFPNYSSELNVNALELDDSALYLCASSLRAGGHNEQFFGPGTRLTVL.

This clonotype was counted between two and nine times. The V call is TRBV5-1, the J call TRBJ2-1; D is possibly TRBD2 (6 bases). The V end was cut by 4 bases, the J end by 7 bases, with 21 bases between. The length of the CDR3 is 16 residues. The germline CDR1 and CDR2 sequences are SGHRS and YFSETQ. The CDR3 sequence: CASSGAGTGVVNEQFF. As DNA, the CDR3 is TGCGCCAGCAGCGGCGCCGGGACTGGCGTAGTGAATGAGCAGTTCTTC.

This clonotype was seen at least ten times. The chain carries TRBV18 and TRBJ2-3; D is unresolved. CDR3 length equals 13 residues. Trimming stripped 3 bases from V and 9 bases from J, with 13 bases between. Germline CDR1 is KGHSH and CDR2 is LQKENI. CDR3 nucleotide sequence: TGTGCCAGCTCACCCTCAAAAGTTGGCACGCAGTATTTT. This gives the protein CASSPSKVGTQYF.

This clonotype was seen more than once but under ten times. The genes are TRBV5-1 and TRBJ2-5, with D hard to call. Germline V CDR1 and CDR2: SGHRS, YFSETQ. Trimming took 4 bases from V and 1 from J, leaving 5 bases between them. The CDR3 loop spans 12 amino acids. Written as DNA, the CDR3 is TGCGCCAGCAGCGATTTCCAAGAGACCCAGTACTTC. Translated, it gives CASSDFQETQYF.

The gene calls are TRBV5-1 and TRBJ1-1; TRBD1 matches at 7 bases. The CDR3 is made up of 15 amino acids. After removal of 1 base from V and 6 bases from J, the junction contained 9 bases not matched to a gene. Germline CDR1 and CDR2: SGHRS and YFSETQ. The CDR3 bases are TGCGCCAGCAGCTTGCAAAGAGGGGGCGAACCTGAAGCTTTCTTT. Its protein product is CASSLQRGGEPEAFF.

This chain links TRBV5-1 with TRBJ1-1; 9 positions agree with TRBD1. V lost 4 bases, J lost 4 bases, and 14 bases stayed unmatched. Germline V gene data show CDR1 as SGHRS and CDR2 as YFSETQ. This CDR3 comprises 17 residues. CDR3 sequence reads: CASSPSPGTGMGTEAFF. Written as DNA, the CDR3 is TGCGCCAGCAGCCCAAGTCCCGGGACAGGGATGGGCACTGAAGCTTTCTTT.

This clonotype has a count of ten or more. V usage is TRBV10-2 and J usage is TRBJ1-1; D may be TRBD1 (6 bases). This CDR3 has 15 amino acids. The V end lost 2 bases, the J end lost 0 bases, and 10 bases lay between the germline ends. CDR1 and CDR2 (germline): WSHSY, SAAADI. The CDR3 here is CASSELGGLNTEAFF. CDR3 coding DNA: TGCGCCAGCAGTGAGCTGGGGGGCTTGAACACTGAAGCTTTCTTT.

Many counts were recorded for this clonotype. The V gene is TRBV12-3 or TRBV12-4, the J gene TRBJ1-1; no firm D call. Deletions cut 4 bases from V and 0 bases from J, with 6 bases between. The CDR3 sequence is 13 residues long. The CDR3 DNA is TGTGCCAGCAGTTACCGGGTGAACACTGAAGCTTTCTTT. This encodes CASSYRVNTEAFF.

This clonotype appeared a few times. The CDR3 is CASSQDLRYEQYF. CDR3 DNA: TGCGCCAGCAGCCAAGATCTCCGGTACGAGCAGTACTTC. The chain is built from TRBV4-1 and TRBJ2-7; no firm D call. Trimming cost V 0 bases and J 4 bases, with 7 bases left between them. Germline CDR1 and CDR2: MGHRA and YSYEKL. This CDR3 is 13 amino acids long.

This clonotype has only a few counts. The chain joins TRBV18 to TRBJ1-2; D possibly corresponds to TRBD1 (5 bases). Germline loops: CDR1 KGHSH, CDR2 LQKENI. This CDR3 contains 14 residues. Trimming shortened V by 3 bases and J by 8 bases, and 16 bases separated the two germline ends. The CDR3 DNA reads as TGTGCCAGCTCACCGGCAGCAGGGCCTGGGGGCTACACCTTC. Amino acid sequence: CASSPAAGPGGYTF.

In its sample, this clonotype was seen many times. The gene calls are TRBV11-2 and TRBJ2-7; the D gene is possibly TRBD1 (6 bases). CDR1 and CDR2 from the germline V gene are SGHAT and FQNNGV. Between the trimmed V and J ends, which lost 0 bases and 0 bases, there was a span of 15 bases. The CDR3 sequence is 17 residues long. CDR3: CASSLERAGVPSYEQYV. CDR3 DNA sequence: TGTGCCAGCAGCTTAGAGCGGGCAGGGGTCCCCTCCTACGAGCAGTACGTC.